This T cell receptor beta chain was captured in a study of shared clonotypes between healthy human individuals. Repertoires were generated with immunoSEQ multiplex PCR, while TCRdb's copy carries only in-frame clones and drops some. The sample contains over a million clones, around 98.5% of which appear only once. V lost 2 bases and J 6 bases, leaving 11 bases between the germline ends. Germline assignment: CDR1 MNHEY and CDR2 SVGAGI. The CDR3 consists of 15 residues. The TCR comes from a man aged 25-45 years in good health. Sequenced sample: naive CD4+ T cells sorted from blood. Noted subset: CD45RA+ positively selected. The chain is built from TRBV6-5 and TRBJ2-6, with D unresolved. Here the CDR3 reads CASSYRLAAANVLTF. The DNA for the CDR3 is TGTGCCAGCAGTTACAGGCTGGCGGCGGCCAACGTCCTGACTTTC.